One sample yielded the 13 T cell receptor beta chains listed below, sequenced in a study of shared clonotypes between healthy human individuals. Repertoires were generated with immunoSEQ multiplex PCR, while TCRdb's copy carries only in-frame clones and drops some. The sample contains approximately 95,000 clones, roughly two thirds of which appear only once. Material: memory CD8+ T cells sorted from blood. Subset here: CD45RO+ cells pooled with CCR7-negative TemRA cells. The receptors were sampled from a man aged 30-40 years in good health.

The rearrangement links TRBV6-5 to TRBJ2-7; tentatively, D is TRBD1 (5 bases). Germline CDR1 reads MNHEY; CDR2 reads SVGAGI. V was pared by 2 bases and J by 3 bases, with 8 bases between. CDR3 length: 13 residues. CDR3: CASSYGHLYEQYF. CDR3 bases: TGTGCCAGCAGTTACGGACACCTCTACGAGCAGTACTTC.

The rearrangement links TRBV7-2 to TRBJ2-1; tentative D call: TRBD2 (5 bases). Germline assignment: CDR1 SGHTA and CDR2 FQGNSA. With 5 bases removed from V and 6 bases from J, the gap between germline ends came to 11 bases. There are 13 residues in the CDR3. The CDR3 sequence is CASSQTNVNEQFF. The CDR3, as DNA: TGTGCCAGCAGCCAGACTAATGTCAATGAGCAGTTCTTC.

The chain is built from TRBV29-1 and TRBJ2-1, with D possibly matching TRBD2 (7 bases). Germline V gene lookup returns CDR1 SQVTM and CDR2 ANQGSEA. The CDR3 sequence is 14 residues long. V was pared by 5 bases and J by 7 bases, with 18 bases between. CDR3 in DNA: TGCAGCGTTCAGGGAGGGGGGACTATTAATGAGCAGTTCTTC. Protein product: CSVQGGGTINEQFF.

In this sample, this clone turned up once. The CDR3 DNA is TGTGCCAGCAGTTCTGACAGGTCCCAAAGCACAGATACGCAGTATTTT. Translating gives CASSSDRSQSTDTQYF. The V and J genes are TRBV6-5 and TRBJ2-3, with D maybe TRBD1 (6 bases). The CDR3 covers 16 residues. Germline V CDR1 and CDR2: MNHEY, SVGAGI. The V and J ends lost 4 bases and 0 bases respectively, with 14 bases between them.

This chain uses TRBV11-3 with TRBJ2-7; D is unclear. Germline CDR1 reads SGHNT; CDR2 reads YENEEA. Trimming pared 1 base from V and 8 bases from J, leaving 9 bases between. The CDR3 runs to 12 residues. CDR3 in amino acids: CASSLATGKQYF. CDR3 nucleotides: TGTGCCAGCAGCTTAGCTACCGGAAAGCAGTACTTC. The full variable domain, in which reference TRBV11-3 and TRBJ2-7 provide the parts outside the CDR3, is EAGVVQSPRYKIIEKKQPVAFWCNPISGHNTLYWYLQNLGQGPELLIRYENEEAVDDSQLPKDRFSAERLKGVDSTLKIQPAELGDSAVYLCASSLATGKQYFGPGTRLTVT.

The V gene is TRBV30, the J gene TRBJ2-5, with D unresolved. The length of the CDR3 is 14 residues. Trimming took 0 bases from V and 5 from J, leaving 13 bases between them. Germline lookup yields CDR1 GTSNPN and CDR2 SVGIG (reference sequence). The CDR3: CAWSVPLVSETQYF. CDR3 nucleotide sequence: TGTGCCTGGAGTGTACCGTTAGTATCGGAGACCCAGTACTTC.

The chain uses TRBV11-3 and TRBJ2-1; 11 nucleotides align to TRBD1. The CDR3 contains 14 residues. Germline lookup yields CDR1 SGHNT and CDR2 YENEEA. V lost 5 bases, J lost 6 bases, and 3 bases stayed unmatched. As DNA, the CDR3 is TGTGCCAGCAGCCCGGACAGGGGGCGCAATGAGCAGTTCTTC. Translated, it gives CASSPDRGRNEQFF.

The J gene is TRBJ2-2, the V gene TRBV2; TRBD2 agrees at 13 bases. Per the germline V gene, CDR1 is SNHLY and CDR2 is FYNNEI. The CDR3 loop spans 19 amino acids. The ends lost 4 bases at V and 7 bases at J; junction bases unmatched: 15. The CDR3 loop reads CASSGAMGLAGSLHGELFF. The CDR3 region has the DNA TGTGCCAGCAGTGGGGCAATGGGACTAGCGGGATCCTTGCACGGGGAGCTGTTTTTT.

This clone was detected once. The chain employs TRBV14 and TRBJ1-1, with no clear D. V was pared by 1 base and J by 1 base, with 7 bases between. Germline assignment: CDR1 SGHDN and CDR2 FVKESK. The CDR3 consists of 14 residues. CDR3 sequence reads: CASSQVQENTEAFF. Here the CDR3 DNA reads TGTGCCAGCAGCCAAGTCCAGGAGAACACTGAAGCTTTCTTT.

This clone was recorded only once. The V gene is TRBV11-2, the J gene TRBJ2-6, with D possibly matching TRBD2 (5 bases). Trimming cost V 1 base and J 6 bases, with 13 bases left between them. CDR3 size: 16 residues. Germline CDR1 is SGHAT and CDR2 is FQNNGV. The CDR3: CASSLVGSTLANVLTF. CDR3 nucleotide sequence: TGTGCCAGCAGCTTAGTAGGGAGTACTCTGGCCAACGTCCTGACTTTC.

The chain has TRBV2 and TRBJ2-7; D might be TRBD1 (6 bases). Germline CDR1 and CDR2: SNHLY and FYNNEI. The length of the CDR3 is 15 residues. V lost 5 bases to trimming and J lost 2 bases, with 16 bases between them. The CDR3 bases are TGTGCCAGCAGTCAGGGGAGCAGGGTCGCCTACGAGCAGTACTTC. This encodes CASSQGSRVAYEQYF.

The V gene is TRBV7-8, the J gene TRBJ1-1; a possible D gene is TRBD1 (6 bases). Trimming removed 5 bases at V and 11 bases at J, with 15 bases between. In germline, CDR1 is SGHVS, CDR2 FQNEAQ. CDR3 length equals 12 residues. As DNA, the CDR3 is TGTGCCAGCAGCCTAGGAGGGGGGAGGGCTTTCTTT. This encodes CASSLGGGRAFF.

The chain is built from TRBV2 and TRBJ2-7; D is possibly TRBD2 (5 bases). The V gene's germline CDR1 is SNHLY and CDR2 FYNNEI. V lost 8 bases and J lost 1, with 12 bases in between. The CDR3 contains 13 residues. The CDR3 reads CASLSDFSYEQYF. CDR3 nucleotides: TGTGCCAGCCTCTCGGACTTTTCCTACGAGCAGTACTTC.